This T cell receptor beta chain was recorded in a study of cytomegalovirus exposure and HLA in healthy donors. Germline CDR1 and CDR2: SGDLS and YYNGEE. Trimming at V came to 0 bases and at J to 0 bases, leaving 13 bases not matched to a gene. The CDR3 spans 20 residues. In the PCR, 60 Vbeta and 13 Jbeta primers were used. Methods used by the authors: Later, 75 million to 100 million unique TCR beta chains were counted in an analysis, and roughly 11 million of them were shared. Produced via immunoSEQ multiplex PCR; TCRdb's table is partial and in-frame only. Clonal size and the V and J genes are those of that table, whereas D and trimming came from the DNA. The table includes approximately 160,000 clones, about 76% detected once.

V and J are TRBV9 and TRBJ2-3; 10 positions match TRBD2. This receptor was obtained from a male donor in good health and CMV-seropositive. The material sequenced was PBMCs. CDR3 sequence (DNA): TGTGCCAGCAGCGTAGAGGGTAGCGGGGGGAACATTGAAAGCACAGATACGCAGTATTTT. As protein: CASSVEGSGGNIESTDTQYF.